The TCR beta chain under discussion was sequenced for a study of T cells in localized non-small cell lung cancer. General study findings and limits: Adjacent lung was found to contain a median approximately 50 of the top 100 tumor clones. Longer overall survival associated with higher blood T cell density; shorter survival with higher adjacent-lung clonality. Sequence data derive from only one tumor region, so heterogeneity remains possible. Uninvolved neighboring lung showed the greatest T cell clonality, exceeding tumor.

As regards this clone: The antigen remains unidentified.

TCRdb's copy holds only in-frame clones and misses some; the assay was immunoSEQ multiplex PCR. The sample consists of about 24,000 clones, about 91% of them appearing once. Germline-derived CDR1 and CDR2 are SNHLY and FYNNEI. Deletions cut 2 bases from V and 6 bases from J, with 13 bases between. The CDR3 runs 14 residues. The chain recombines TRBV2 with TRBJ1-1; D unclear. Specimen: peripheral blood mononuclear cells, collected before any cancer treatment. This TCR was recovered from a woman aged 40 to 75 with stage III lung adenocarcinoma. CDR3: CASSEFGQRAEAFF. The CDR3 DNA reads TGTGCCAGCAGTGAATTCGGGCAGAGAGCTGAAGCTTTCTTT.